These 25 T cell receptor beta chains originate from one sample sequenced in a study of cytomegalovirus exposure and HLA in healthy donors. The PCR was carried out with 60 Vbeta primers and 13 Jbeta primers. The data were produced by immunoSEQ multiplex PCR, yet TCRdb's version contains in-frame clones alone and is incomplete. The data hold about 250,000 clones, with roughly 80% observed a single time. Material for sequencing was PBMCs. These receptors were collected from a girl aged 2-10 years in good health and CMV-seronegative.

The J gene is TRBJ1-2, the V gene TRBV2; D gene ambiguous. This CDR3 spans 13 amino acids. Trimming shortened V by 8 bases and J by 2 bases, and 12 bases separated the two germline ends. The germline V gene has CDR1 SNHLY and CDR2 FYNNEI. DNA for the CDR3: TGTGCCAGCCTCAGGCAACCAAACTATGGCTACACCTTC. It translates to CASLRQPNYGYTF.

The chain links TRBV27 to TRBJ2-3; TRBD2 matches 15 bases. Germline V gene lookup returns CDR1 MNHEY and CDR2 SMNVEV (reference sequence). Trimming at V came to 7 bases and at J to 4 bases, leaving 6 bases not matched to a gene. This CDR3 spans 16 amino acids. In DNA, the CDR3 is TGTGCCAGCAAGTGGACTAGCGGGAGGGCGGCAGATACGCAGTATTTT. As protein: CASKWTSGRAADTQYF.

The chain combines TRBV7-6 with TRBJ1-1; the D gene is possibly TRBD1 (5 bases). This CDR3 is built from 17 residues. V was trimmed by 2 bases and J by 5 bases, leaving 21 bases between them. Per the germline V gene, CDR1 is SGHVS and CDR2 is FNYEAQ. Here the CDR3 reads CASSLSPVQAPRTEAFF. The CDR3 DNA is TGTGCCAGCAGCTTAAGTCCTGTACAGGCCCCAAGGACTGAAGCTTTCTTT.

This clone appeared once. CDR3 coding DNA: TGTGCCAGCAGTTACGAAGCGGGAAGGGTCCTCGAGCAGTACTTC. Its protein is CASSYEAGRVLEQYF. The gene calls are TRBV6-5 and TRBJ2-7; 7 bases map to TRBD2. From germline, CDR1 is MNHEY and CDR2 SVGAGI. The trim removed 2 bases at V and 6 bases at J, leaving 10 bases unmatched. The CDR3 length is 15 residues.

In its sample, this clone was seen once. The V gene is TRBV29-1, the J gene TRBJ2-5, with 7 bases lining up with TRBD1. The J call is uncertain, as TRBJ2-7 better fits the DNA end. The CDR3 runs 12 residues. From germline, CDR1 is SQVTM and CDR2 ANQGSEA. CDR3 protein: CSASDRVYEQYF. The CDR3 DNA reads as TGCAGCGCCAGTGACAGGGTCTACGAGCAGTACTTC.

In its sample, this clone was seen once. The rearrangement links TRBV28 to TRBJ1-2; D is ambiguous. CDR1 is MDHEN and CDR2 is SYDVKM in the germline V gene. Trimming left V 6 bases short and J 7 bases short, with 15 bases between. This CDR3 region has 13 residues. The CDR3 sequence is CASSTTAMGGYTF. CDR3 DNA sequence: TGTGCCAGCAGCACAACAGCCATGGGTGGCTACACCTTC.

As concerns this clone: This sample also contains other DNA sequences that code for the same CDR3. This rearrangement joins TRBV30 to TRBJ2-3; perhaps TRBD1 as D (5 bases). Trimming stripped 2 bases from V and 3 bases from J, with 6 bases between. CDR3 length: 12 amino acids. CDR1 and CDR2 from the germline V gene are GTSNPN and SVGIG (reference sequence). CDR3 coding DNA: TGTGCCTGGAGTCCAGGGACAGATACGCAGTATTTT. This encodes CAWSPGTDTQYF.

J is TRBJ1-4 and V is TRBV30, with D possibly being TRBD1 (6 bases). V lost 2 bases and J 9 bases, leaving 13 bases between the germline ends. The germline gives CDR1 GTSNPN, CDR2 SVGIG (reference sequence). CDR3 length: 13 residues. The CDR3 nucleotides read TGTGCCTGGAGTCCACAGGGTAGGCAAAAACTGTTTTTT. Residues: CAWSPQGRQKLFF.

DNA of the CDR3: TGTGCCAGCAGCTCTACCGGGACAGCTCCCTGGGAAGCTTTCTTT. Encoded protein: CASSSTGTAPWEAFF. The gene calls are TRBV7-3 and TRBJ1-1; 7 bases align to TRBD1. CDR1 is SGHTA and CDR2 is FQGTGA in the germline V gene. V lost 4 bases, J lost 8 bases, and 13 bases stayed unmatched. The CDR3 runs to 15 residues. Full variable domain (rest looked up from reference TRBV7-3 and TRBJ1-1): GAGVSQTPSNKVTEKGKYVELRCDPISGHTALYWYRQSLGQGPEFLIYFQGTGAADDSGLPNDRFFAVRPEGSVSTLKIQRTERGDSAVYLCASSSTGTAPWEAFFGQGTRLTVV.

For the CDR3, the DNA is TGTGCCAGCAGTCGAATGGACAGCTACGAGCAGTACTTC. It encodes CASSRMDSYEQYF. The chain has TRBV5-6 and TRBJ2-7, with D tentatively TRBD1 (6 bases). Germline-derived CDR1 and CDR2 are SGHDT and YYEEEE. The ends were cut back, 5 bases at V and 3 bases at J, with 12 bases in the middle. The CDR3 length is 13 residues. Full variable domain (rest looked up from reference TRBV5-6 and TRBJ2-7): DAGVTQSPTHLIKTRGQQVTLRCSPKSGHDTVSWYQQALGQGPQFIFQYYEEEERQRGNFPDRFSGHQFPNYSSELNVNALLLGDSALYLCASSRMDSYEQYFGPGTRLTVT.

The CDR3 coding sequence is TGCGCCAGCAGCCCCATTAATCAGCCCCAGCATTTT. It encodes CASSPINQPQHF. The chain uses TRBV5-1 and TRBJ1-5; D not resolved. Germline CDR1 SGHRS, CDR2 YFSETQ. Trimming pared 4 bases from V and 4 bases from J, leaving 6 bases between. The CDR3 consists of 12 residues.

The V gene is TRBV4-1, the J gene TRBJ1-2; the match to TRBD1 covers 7 bases. The J segment lost 2 bases and the V segment lost 4 bases, leaving 10 bases of the junction unmatched. Germline V gene sequence: CDR1 MGHRA, CDR2 YSYEKL. This CDR3 is 16 amino acids long. The CDR3 protein is CASSPKKGADNYGYTF. The CDR3 coding sequence is TGCGCCAGCAGCCCAAAAAAGGGGGCGGACAACTATGGCTACACCTTC.

The J gene is TRBJ1-1, the V gene TRBV5-1, with TRBD1 identical over 7 bases. V lost 4 bases, J lost 2 bases, and 14 bases stayed unmatched. Germline V gene data show CDR1 as SGHRS and CDR2 as YFSETQ. This CDR3 contains 17 residues. CDR3 DNA: TGCGCCAGCAGCCGCGCCGGGACAGTTATCCCCAACACTGAAGCTTTCTTT. Translation: CASSRAGTVIPNTEAFF.

The rearrangement links TRBV5-1 to TRBJ2-7; TRBD2 might be the D (6 bases). CDR3 length: 14 residues. The germline V gene has CDR1 SGHRS and CDR2 YFSETQ. Trimming pared 4 bases from V and 0 bases from J, leaving 11 bases between. Here the CDR3 reads CASSRPGSSYEQYF. The CDR3 DNA sequence: TGCGCCAGCAGCAGGCCCGGGAGCTCCTACGAGCAGTACTTC.

The chain uses TRBV28 and TRBJ2-1; TRBD2 agrees at 10 bases. Germline CDR1 is MDHEN and CDR2 is SYDVKM. Trimming took 4 bases from V and 4 from J; bases not matched to a gene: 7. The CDR3 extends over 16 amino acids. This chain's CDR3 is CASSSRTSGRYNEQFF. The CDR3 DNA is TGTGCCAGCAGTTCCCGGACTAGCGGAAGATACAATGAGCAGTTCTTC.

This chain joins TRBV20-1 and TRBJ2-3; D unclear. The CDR3 contains 11 residues. The V end lost 6 bases, the J end lost 2 bases, and 6 bases lay between the germline ends. The germline V gene encodes CDR1 DFQATT and CDR2 SNEGSKA (reference sequence). The CDR3 reads CSAVPTDTQYF. CDR3 coding DNA: TGCAGTGCCGTTCCCACAGATACGCAGTATTTT.

V is TRBV29-1 and J is TRBJ1-1; a possible D gene is TRBD1 (5 bases). From germline, CDR1 is SQVTM and CDR2 ANQGSEA. The length of the CDR3 is 10 residues. V gave up 5 bases and J gave up 5 bases, with 6 bases separating them. Here the CDR3 reads CSVPGTEAFF. In nucleotides, the CDR3 is TGCAGCGTTCCAGGGACTGAAGCTTTCTTT.

This chain links TRBV9 with TRBJ2-2, with TRBD1 matching 7 bases. The ends lost 3 bases at V and 6 bases at J; junction bases unmatched: 5. The germline gives CDR1 SGDLS, CDR2 YYNGEE. CDR3 size: 14 residues. The CDR3 loop is CASSARQGSGELFF. The CDR3 bases are TGTGCCAGCAGCGCCCGACAGGGCTCCGGGGAGCTGTTTTTT.

V is TRBV13 and J is TRBJ1-2; D remains ambiguous. The CDR3 is 14 residues long. Trimming pared 5 bases from V and 8 bases from J, leaving 18 bases between. Germline lookup yields CDR1 PRHDT and CDR2 FYEKMQ (reference sequence). CDR3 in amino acids: CASSPRLLRSGYTF. In nucleotides, the CDR3 is TGTGCCAGCAGCCCTAGACTCTTACGGAGCGGCTACACCTTC.

This clone was seen more than once but under ten times. V is TRBV7-2 and J is TRBJ2-5; tentatively, D is TRBD2 (6 bases). Looked up from germline, CDR1 is SGHTA and CDR2 is FQGNSA. This CDR3 is 14 amino acids long. Trimming left V 1 base short and J 5 bases short, with 11 bases between. The CDR3 DNA reads TGTGCCAGCAGCTTAGGGGGAGGCAAGGAGACCCAGTACTTC. Translating gives CASSLGGGKETQYF.

V is TRBV23-1 and J is TRBJ2-2; tentatively, D is TRBD1 (6 bases). TRBV23-1 is an ORF, with its function uncertain. The germline V and J ends were trimmed by 1 base and 3 bases, with 15 bases remaining between them. This CDR3 spans 17 amino acids. In DNA, the CDR3 is TGCGCCAGCAGTCAATTCTACCCTCAGGGGTACACCGGGGAGCTGTTTTTT. As protein: CASSQFYPQGYTGELFF.

V usage is TRBV7-9 and J usage is TRBJ2-3; perhaps TRBD2 as D (6 bases). The germline V and J ends were trimmed by 5 bases and 2 bases, with 11 bases remaining between them. The CDR3 consists of 14 residues. Germline CDR1 and CDR2: SEHNR and FQNEAQ (reference sequence). The CDR3 reads CASSISGLTDTQYF. For the CDR3, the DNA is TGTGCCAGCAGCATAAGCGGGCTCACAGATACGCAGTATTTT.

This chain joins TRBV9 and TRBJ2-1, with 8 bases aligning to TRBD1. The germline V gene has CDR1 SGDLS and CDR2 YYNGEE. The length of the CDR3 is 12 residues. V lost 3 bases, J lost 9 bases, and 2 bases stayed unmatched. The CDR3 here is CASSDRGSEQFF. CDR3 in DNA: TGTGCCAGCAGCGACAGGGGGAGTGAGCAGTTCTTC.

This chain uses TRBV6-6 with TRBJ2-1; 10 bases match TRBD1. CDR1 and CDR2 (germline): MNHNY, SVGAGI (reference sequence). With 5 bases clipped from V and 10 bases from J, the junction kept 2 bases outside the gene matches. The CDR3 runs to 12 residues. CDR3 bases: TGTGCCAGCAGTGGACAGGGGGACGAGCAGTTCTTC. It specifies CASSGQGDEQFF.

The CDR3 spells CAWSSPGTRGAFF. In DNA, the CDR3 is TGTGCCTGGAGTTCCCCGGGAACCCGAGGGGCTTTCTTT. The chain carries TRBV30 and TRBJ1-1; D gene ambiguous. Germline V gives CDR1 GTSNPN, CDR2 SVGIG (reference sequence). Trimming pared 2 bases from V and 11 bases from J, leaving 18 bases between. This CDR3 contains 13 residues.